This TCR beta chain originates from a study of Ad26.COV2.S vaccination and SARS-CoV-2 variants. The overall study: Dosing was one shot or two shots 56 days apart.

Specified treatment: 15 to 20 received Ad26.COV2.S at low or high dose, single or two shots; 5 received placebo; per-sample allocation not given. The investigators took samples on day 63 after the first vaccine or placebo injection. CDR3 length equals 16 residues. V lost 0 bases, J lost 1 base, and 11 bases lay in between. Germline CDR1 is SEHNR and CDR2 is FQNEAQ (reference sequence). Libraries were prepared by immunoSEQ multiplex PCR; TCRdb keeps only in-frame clonotypes and omits some of them. The sample carries around 340,000 clones, 75% to 90% recorded once. This clone was seen only once. The clonotype comes from a person aged 18-60 years who received the Ad26.COV2.S COVID-19 vaccine or a placebo. J is TRBJ2-3 and V is TRBV7-9; possible D gene TRBD2, 7 bases. This specimen was peripheral blood, taken in a trial of Ad26.COV2.S vaccine versus placebo. CDR3 in amino acids: CASSLAGEGGTDTQYF. The CDR3, as DNA: TGTGCCAGCAGCTTAGCCGGGGAGGGGGGCACAGATACGCAGTATTTT.